A single TCR beta chain is shown here with its context. Trimming cost V 5 bases and J 6 bases; bases outside gene matches: 5. CDR3 length: 15 amino acids. Germline loops: CDR1 MNHGY, CDR2 SAAAGT. Time point specified: before trial treatment. These data originate in a study of low-dose radiotherapy and immunotherapy resistance in tumors. TRAV- and TRBV-specific primers primed first-strand cDNA, covering alpha and beta chains. A constant-region primer paired with the V-primer adapter amplified TCRs over 20 PCR cycles. TCRdb processed the reads anew with MiXCR; each CDR3 protein has one entry. The table lists tens of thousands of distinct CDR3 sequences, roughly a sixth of them singletons.

Sequencing was performed on PBMCs, taken before treatment. This sequence was found in a male donor with prostate cancer. The chain links TRBV6-8 to TRBJ2-1, with 12 bases aligning to TRBD2. The CDR3: CASSPLTSGSNEQFF. Written as DNA, the CDR3 is TGTGCCAGCAGTCCCTTGACTAGCGGGAGCAATGAGCAGTTCTTC.